This TCR beta chain originates from a study of PD-L1 blockade in urothelial cancer. General study points: The study found that durable-benefit patients expanded tumor-associated blood clones more at 3 weeks.

The CDR3 is 14 residues long. V lost 8 bases, J lost 4 bases, and 16 bases lay in between. The germline V gene encodes CDR1 WNHNN and CDR2 SYGVQD (reference sequence). A remark on this clone: Its antigen remains unknown.

The time point was: pretreatment peripheral blood. Patients had locally advanced or metastatic urothelial carcinoma. Per-patient samples, pretreatment and on-treatment, numbered 1 to 8. Measured with immunoSEQ multiplex PCR; TCRdb has only the in-frame clones, and not every one. The sample lists about 56,000 clones, approximately 83% seen once, with more than 15% in the top ten. The chain links TRBV10-1 to TRBJ2-3; a possible D gene is TRBD1 (6 bases). This TCR derives from a man aged 70 or older with urothelial cancer. This sample comprised PBMCs, obtained around atezolizumab (anti-PD-L1) treatment. CDR3 residues: CASSITGQPDTQYF. The CDR3 DNA follows: TGCGCCAGCTCCATAACCGGACAGCCAGATACGCAGTATTTT.